The 23 T cell receptor beta chains below come from one sample, sequenced in a study of T-cell memory formation after mild COVID-19. TCRdb re-analysed the 5' RACE reads in MiXCR, keeping a single row per CDR3 protein. The sample comprises roughly 51,000 distinct CDR3 sequences, about 7% of which are singletons, and more than 1.2% rests with the top ten. Sequences were obtained from PBMCs or a T cell subset sorted from them (not recorded which). These receptors came from a man aged 18-30 years who had mild COVID-19 (a few samples of this study predate the infection). Cell type and time point are not known.

This clonotype was detected only a few times. The chain carries TRBV20-1 and TRBJ2-5; the D gene could be TRBD1 or TRBD2 (6 bases each). This CDR3 spans 13 amino acids. Germline CDR1 is DFQATT and CDR2 is SNEGSKA (reference sequence). V lost 1 base, J lost 4 bases, and 10 bases lay in between. The CDR3 region has the DNA TGCAGTGCTAGAGGGGGGGCGGGAGAGACCCAGTACTTC. As protein: CSARGGAGETQYF.

The gene calls are TRBV6-7 and TRBJ1-4; possible D gene TRBD1, 5 bases. TRBV6-7 counts as an open reading frame of uncertain function. With 9 bases removed from V and 7 bases from J, the gap between germline ends came to 12 bases. This CDR3 is built from 12 residues. The CDR3 DNA is TGTGCCAGTCGGGGGGTCGGTGAAAAACTGTTTTTT. Its translation is CASRGVGEKLFF.

The sample holds many counts of this clonotype. The rearrangement uses TRBV20-1 and TRBJ1-5, with D perhaps matching TRBD1 (5 bases). Trimming removed 5 bases from V and 6 bases from J, with 17 bases in between. Germline values: CDR1 DFQATT, CDR2 SNEGSKA (reference sequence). The CDR3 loop spans 14 amino acids. The CDR3 loop reads CSAAPGASPQPQHF. The CDR3 coding sequence is TGCAGTGCTGCCCCCGGGGCCAGCCCTCAGCCCCAGCATTTT.

This clonotype was picked up many times. The chain links TRBV5-1 to TRBJ1-1, with D possibly matching TRBD1 (6 bases). The length of the CDR3 is 14 residues. The ends were cut back, 3 bases at V and 0 bases at J, with 9 bases in the middle. From germline, CDR1 is SGHRS and CDR2 YFSETQ. This CDR3 is CASSSGQMNTEAFF. As DNA, the CDR3 is TGCGCCAGCAGCTCAGGACAGATGAACACTGAAGCTTTCTTT.

This chain connects TRBV5-1 to TRBJ2-3; D is uncertain. The CDR3 has 15 amino acids. Trimming removed 0 bases at V and 1 base at J, with 9 bases between. Germline-derived CDR1 and CDR2 are SGHRS and YFSETQ. CDR3 in DNA: TGCGCCAGCAGCTTGGGCCCAACTCGCACAGATACGCAGTATTTT. Residues: CASSLGPTRTDTQYF.

The chain combines TRBV20-1 with TRBJ2-5; the D is unclear. From germline, CDR1 is DFQATT and CDR2 SNEGSKA (reference sequence). This CDR3 contains 13 residues. V lost 5 bases and J 3 bases, leaving 13 bases between the germline ends. The CDR3 sequence is CSALTGREETQYF. The CDR3 coding sequence is TGCAGTGCTCTCACCGGTAGAGAAGAGACCCAGTACTTC.

CDR3 protein: CASSPGGELYNEQFF. The CDR3 nucleotides are TGTGCCAGCAGCCCAGGGGGTGAGCTCTACAATGAGCAGTTCTTC. The chain recombines TRBV28 with TRBJ2-1; TRBD1 matches at 7 bases. V was pared by 6 bases and J by 3 bases, with 8 bases of the junction left unmatched. CDR3 length equals 15 residues. From germline, CDR1 is MDHEN and CDR2 SYDVKM.

This clonotype was counted a few times. The chain uses TRBV18 and TRBJ2-3; D unclear. Germline CDR1 KGHSH, CDR2 LQKENI. The CDR3 spans 16 residues. The V and J ends lost 3 bases and 1 base respectively, with 14 bases between them. The CDR3 is CASSPNPPTGTDTQYF. The CDR3 region has the DNA TGTGCCAGCTCACCTAATCCCCCAACAGGCACAGATACGCAGTATTTT.

This clonotype showed up many times. The rearrangement uses TRBV19 and TRBJ2-3; 7 nucleotides agree with TRBD2. Losses at the gene ends were 6 bases for V and 6 bases for J; bases not matched to a gene: 12. The V gene's germline CDR1 is LNHDA and CDR2 SQIVND (reference sequence). The CDR3 spans 15 residues. This CDR3 reads CASSQAGPPWDTQYF. The CDR3 coding sequence is TGTGCCAGTAGCCAAGCGGGGCCTCCTTGGGATACGCAGTATTTT.

This clonotype was recorded at least ten times. This chain links TRBV5-1 with TRBJ2-1, with unresolved D. Looked up from germline, CDR1 is SGHRS and CDR2 is YFSETQ. The CDR3 totals 15 residues. Trimming shortened V by 1 base and J by 1 base, and 9 bases separated the two germline ends. CDR3 in DNA: TGCGCCAGCAGCTTGCAGCCCGTTTCCTACAATGAGCAGTTCTTC. This encodes CASSLQPVSYNEQFF.

At least ten counts were recorded for this clonotype. The chain links TRBV20-1 to TRBJ1-6; D not certain. CDR1 and CDR2 from the germline V gene are DFQATT and SNEGSKA (reference sequence). Trimming cost V 5 bases and J 9 bases, with 11 bases left between them. The CDR3 length is 12 residues. CDR3 nucleotide sequence: TGCAGTGCTGGGGTTCGGCCTTCACCCCTCCACTTT. It is translated as CSAGVRPSPLHF.

This clonotype was observed a handful of times. The gene calls are TRBV7-2 and TRBJ2-3; 8 nucleotides match TRBD2. The CDR3 is 16 residues long. J lost 5 bases, V lost 3 bases, and 10 bases had no gene match. Germline values: CDR1 SGHTA, CDR2 FQGNSA. CDR3: CASSFASGPGGDTQYF. CDR3 in DNA: TGTGCCAGCAGCTTCGCTAGCGGGCCCGGAGGAGATACGCAGTATTTT.

This clonotype was observed at least ten times. The rearrangement joins TRBV5-1 to TRBJ2-1, with a possible D match to TRBD2 (5 bases). V lost 0 bases and J lost 7, with 20 bases in between. CDR1 SGHRS and CDR2 YFSETQ come from the germline V gene. The CDR3 spans 17 residues. CDR3 residues: CASSLGNVDSVSNEQFF. As DNA, the CDR3 is TGCGCCAGCAGCTTGGGAAATGTGGACTCGGTGTCGAATGAGCAGTTCTTC.

This clonotype was seen at least ten times. The rearrangement links TRBV5-1 to TRBJ2-5; 9 bases map to TRBD1. Germline assignment: CDR1 SGHRS and CDR2 YFSETQ. The CDR3 is 15 amino acids. V shed 4 bases, J shed 8 bases, and the junction held 12 bases outside the gene matches. CDR3 sequence reads: CASSVSDRGRRTQYF. Written as DNA, the CDR3 is TGCGCCAGCAGCGTGAGTGACAGGGGGAGACGAACCCAGTACTTC.

V is TRBV7-9 and J is TRBJ1-1; perhaps TRBD1 as D (5 bases). V dropped 5 bases and J dropped 10 bases, with 17 bases sitting between them. The germline V gene has CDR1 SEHNR and CDR2 FQNEAQ (reference sequence). The CDR3 runs to 13 residues. The CDR3 nucleotides read TGTGCCAGCAGCAGGGACGACGGCCAATCAGCTTTCTTT. Residues: CASSRDDGQSAFF.

This clonotype was seen a handful of times. One end of the junction is discordant with germline, which a read error may explain. The V call is TRBV30, the J call TRBJ1-1, with D maybe TRBD1 (5 bases). CDR1 is GTSNPN and CDR2 is SVGIG in the germline V gene (reference sequence). This CDR3 has 13 residues. The CDR3 loop is CAWKSGLFSDAFF. The DNA of the CDR3 is TGTGCCTGGAAATCAGGGCTCTTTTCTGACGCTTTCTTT.

This clonotype was picked up many times. The V call is TRBV20-1, the J call TRBJ2-2, with D possibly being TRBD1 (6 bases). Trimming left V 5 bases short and J 7 bases short, with 11 bases between. Germline-derived CDR1 and CDR2 are DFQATT and SNEGSKA (reference sequence). The length of the CDR3 is 12 residues. Here the CDR3 DNA reads TGCAGTGCTCAGGGGAAGGGCGGGGAGCTGTTTTTT. Translating gives CSAQGKGGELFF.

The CDR3: CATSRDSKTQYF. The CDR3 region has the DNA TGTGCCACCAGCAGAGACTCGAAGACCCAGTACTTC. The rearrangement uses TRBV15 and TRBJ2-5, with D hard to call. CDR3 length: 12 residues. Trimming cost V 0 bases and J 6 bases, with 5 bases left between them. CDR1 is LNHNV and CDR2 is YYDKDF in the germline V gene (reference sequence).

This clonotype was seen ten or more times. This CDR3 is CASSPQAGPGELFF. The DNA of the CDR3 is TGTGCCAGCAGCCCCCAAGCGGGACCCGGGGAGCTGTTTTTT. The chain joins TRBV7-3 to TRBJ2-2, with TRBD2 matching over 7 bases. In germline, CDR1 is SGHTA, CDR2 FQGTGA. The CDR3 length is 14 residues. Unmatched junction bases numbered 6, after V lost 5 bases and J lost 6 bases.

The chain couples TRBV18 to TRBJ2-7; D possibly matches TRBD1 or TRBD2 (5 bases each). This CDR3 is 13 amino acids long. V shed 8 bases and J shed 7 bases, with 18 bases lying between them. From germline, CDR1 is KGHSH and CDR2 LQKENI. The CDR3 coding sequence is TGTGCCAGCACCCCCGGGGCCCCGTCTGAGCAGTACGTC. This codes for CASTPGAPSEQYV.

This clonotype occurred a few times. The V call is TRBV11-2, the J call TRBJ1-1; maybe TRBD1 (5 bases). With 0 bases removed from V and 11 bases from J, the gap between germline ends came to 13 bases. Germline lookup yields CDR1 SGHAT and CDR2 FQNNGV. This CDR3 is built from 13 residues. CDR3 in DNA: TGTGCCAGCAGCTTAGAGCGGTGGGGGGTGGCTTTCTTT. Encoded protein: CASSLERWGVAFF.

This sequence joins TRBV11-2 and TRBJ2-1; tentative D call: TRBD2 (6 bases). Trimming stripped 5 bases from V and 9 bases from J, with 14 bases between. The CDR3 length is 13 residues. The germline V gene has CDR1 SGHAT and CDR2 FQNNGV. Here the CDR3 DNA reads TGTGCCAGCAGCCGCCCGGGGGTCGGTGAGCAGTTCTTC. Encoded protein: CASSRPGVGEQFF.

For the CDR3, the DNA is TGTGCCAGCAGTTACTCAGCGCCCAGAGGCTACACCTTC. Protein product: CASSYSAPRGYTF. The chain carries TRBV6-2 or TRBV6-3 and TRBJ1-2, with D uncertain. CDR3 size: 13 residues. Deletions cut 0 bases from V and 8 bases from J, with 10 bases between. The germline gives CDR1 MNHEY, CDR2 SVGEGT.